This TCR beta chain comes out of a study of T-cell memory formation after mild COVID-19 (dated by TCRdb to the early 2020s). In terms of the full investigation: TCR sequence clusters from the two donors were largely donor specific. In a couple of donors, T-cell clones that expanded and contracted after mild COVID-19 were followed by sequencing TCRalpha and TCRbeta repertoires longitudinally. Two young, previously healthy adult volunteers, one female and one male, were included in the cohort. The paper as a whole reports these results and caveats: Only a couple of mild cases were covered in the study, and larger cohorts including severe cases with pre-infection samples were considered necessary. Some responding clones were detected in pre-infection memory, which suggested that pre-existing cross-reactive memory T cells had joined the SARS-CoV-2 response. Clones that contracted from day 15 to 85 showed balanced CD4/CD8 phenotypes, whereas a second wave of clones that expanded from day 15 to 37 leaned towards CD4+. Contracting CD4+ clones were found mainly in CM and EM memory subsets, while CD8+ clones were enriched in EMRA. The second-wave clones that peaked on day 37 were not confirmed to be SARS-CoV-2 specific.

Ten or more counts support this clonotype. This receptor's antigen is unknown. Base-call qualities are not available, and no considerably larger clone is one nucleotide away. Sequences SGHRS (CDR1) and YFSETQ (CDR2) are obtained from the germline V gene. At the junction V is shortened by 0 bases and J by 1 base, with 11 bases in between. Spanning cysteine to phenylalanine, the CDR3 consists of 15 amino acids. The CDR3 DNA has 45 bases and is translated from base 1. The reads were generated on an Illumina NovaSeq 6000. cDNA libraries for TCRalpha and TCRbeta were prepared by 5'RACE using constant-segment primers, with sample barcodes and unique molecular identifiers added. RNA was extracted from every sample with Trizol reagent. Library amplification was performed in two PCR steps, and a second sample barcode and Illumina TruSeq adapters were introduced in the second step. Libraries were sequenced on an Illumina NovaSeq with 2 x 150 bp paired-end reads. Per the source publication's procedure: With migec v1.2.7, reads were demultiplexed and then collapsed into UMI-guided consensus sequences. Using mixcr v2.1.11, UMI consensuses were aligned to TRA and TRB V and J templates and then assembled into clonotypes. Clonotypes were classified as expanded or contracted when called significant by both edgeR and NoisET, with noise models trained on biological replicates. edgeR calls used a false discovery rate-adjusted p below 0.01 and a log2 fold-change threshold of 1. As an exploratory analysis of dynamics, PCA with hierarchical clustering was applied to max-normalized trajectories of the 1000 most abundant clonotypes. Separately sequenced CD4+ and CD8+ repertoires were used to assign the CD4 or CD8 phenotype of responding clones. TCRdb took the public reads, trimmed them with fastp at Q25, ran MiXCR for clone calling and kept in-frame beta chains. Records with the same CDR3 protein are collapsed into one entry carrying the most frequent genes and DNA. What appears here as the V and J calls and clone size reflects TCRdb's work, not the paper's. The sample records 350,000 to 450,000 distinct CDR3 sequences, around 15% of which are singletons. Together, the top ten hold around 22% of the sample.

Ficoll-Paque density gradient centrifugation was the method used to isolate PBMCs. Material: PBMCs or a T cell subset sorted from them (not recorded which). The origin of this receptor is a man between 18 and 35 years old who had mild COVID-19 (a few samples of this study predate the infection). The sample titles of this study are shuffled in the database, so cell type and time point are left out; the donor was told from shared clones. The chain couples TRBV5-1 to TRBJ2-7; the D gene cannot be named for sure. DNA sequence: TGCGCCAGCAGCTTGGAAGTCGCAAGTTCCTACGAGCAGTACTTC. Translated, this is CASSLEVASSYEQYF.